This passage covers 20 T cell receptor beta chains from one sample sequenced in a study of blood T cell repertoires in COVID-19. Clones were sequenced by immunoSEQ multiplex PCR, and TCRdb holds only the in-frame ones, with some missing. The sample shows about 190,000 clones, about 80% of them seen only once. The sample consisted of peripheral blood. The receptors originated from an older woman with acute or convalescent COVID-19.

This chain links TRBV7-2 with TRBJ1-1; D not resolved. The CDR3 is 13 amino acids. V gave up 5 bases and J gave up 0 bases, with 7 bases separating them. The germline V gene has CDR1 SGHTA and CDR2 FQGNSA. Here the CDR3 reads CASSPPVNTEAFF. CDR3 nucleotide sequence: TGTGCCAGCAGCCCCCCAGTGAACACTGAAGCTTTCTTT.

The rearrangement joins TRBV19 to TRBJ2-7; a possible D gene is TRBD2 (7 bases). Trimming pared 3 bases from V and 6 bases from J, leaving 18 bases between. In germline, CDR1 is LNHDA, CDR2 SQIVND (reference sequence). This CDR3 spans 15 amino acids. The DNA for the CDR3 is TGTGCCAGTAGTATCGCGGGGGCCGGTCCGGTCGAGCAGTACTTC. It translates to CASSIAGAGPVEQYF.

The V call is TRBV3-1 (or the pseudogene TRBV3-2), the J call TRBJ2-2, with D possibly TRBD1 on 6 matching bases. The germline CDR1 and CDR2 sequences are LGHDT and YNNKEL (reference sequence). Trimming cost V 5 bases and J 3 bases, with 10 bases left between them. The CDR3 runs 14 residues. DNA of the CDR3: TGTGCCAGCAGCGGCGACAGGTACACCGGGGAGCTGTTTTTT. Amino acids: CASSGDRYTGELFF.

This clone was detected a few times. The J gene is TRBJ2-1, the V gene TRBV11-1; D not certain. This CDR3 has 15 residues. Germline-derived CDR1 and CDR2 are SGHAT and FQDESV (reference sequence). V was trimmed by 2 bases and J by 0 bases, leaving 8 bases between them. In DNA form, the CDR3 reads TGTGCCAGCAGCTTAACGGTGAGCTCCTACAATGAGCAGTTCTTC. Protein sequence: CASSLTVSSYNEQFF.

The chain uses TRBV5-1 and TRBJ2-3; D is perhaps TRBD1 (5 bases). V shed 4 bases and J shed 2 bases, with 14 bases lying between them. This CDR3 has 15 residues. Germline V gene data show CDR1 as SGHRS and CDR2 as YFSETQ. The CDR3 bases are TGCGCCAGCAGCAGCAGGACAAGCCCCACAGATACGCAGTATTTT. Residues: CASSSRTSPTDTQYF. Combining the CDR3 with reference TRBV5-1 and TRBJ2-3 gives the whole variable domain KAGVTQTPRYLIKTRGQQVTLSCSPISGHRSVSWYQQTPGQGLQFLFEYFSETQRNKGNFPGRFSGRQFSNSRSEMNVSTLELGDSALYLCASSSRTSPTDTQYFGPGTRLTVL.

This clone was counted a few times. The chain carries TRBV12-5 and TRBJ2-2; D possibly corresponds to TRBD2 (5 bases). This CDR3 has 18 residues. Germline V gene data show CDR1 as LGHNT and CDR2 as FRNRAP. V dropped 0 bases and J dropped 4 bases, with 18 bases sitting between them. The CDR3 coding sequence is TGTGCTAGTGGTTTGGTAAGTTCTGAGGGCGCGTGCACCGGGGAGCTGTTTTTT. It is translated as CASGLVSSEGACTGELFF.

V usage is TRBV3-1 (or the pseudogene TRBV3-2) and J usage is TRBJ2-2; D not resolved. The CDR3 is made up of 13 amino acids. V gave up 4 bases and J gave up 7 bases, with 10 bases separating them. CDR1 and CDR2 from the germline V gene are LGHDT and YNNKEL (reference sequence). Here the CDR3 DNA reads TGTGCCAGCAGCCCCCGCTCTAACGGGGAGCTGTTTTTT. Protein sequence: CASSPRSNGELFF.

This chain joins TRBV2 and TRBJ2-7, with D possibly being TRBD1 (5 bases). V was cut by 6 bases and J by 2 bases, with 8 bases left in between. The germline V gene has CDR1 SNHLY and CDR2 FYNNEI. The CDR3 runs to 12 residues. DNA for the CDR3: TGTGCCAGCAGAAGACAGACCTACGAGCAGTACTTC. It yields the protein CASRRQTYEQYF.

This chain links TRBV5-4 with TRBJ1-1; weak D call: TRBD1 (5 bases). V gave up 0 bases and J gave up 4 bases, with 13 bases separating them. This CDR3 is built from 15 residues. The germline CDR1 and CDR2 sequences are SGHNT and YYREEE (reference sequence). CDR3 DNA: TGTGCCAGCAGCTTGGTTCCGGCCAGGGCCACTGAAGCTTTCTTT. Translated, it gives CASSLVPARATEAFF.

The CDR3 nucleotides read TGTGCCAGCAGCCAAGGGATACGCGCGGCCCAGCATTTT. Translating it yields CASSQGIRAAQHF. The chain joins TRBV3-1 (or the pseudogene TRBV3-2) to TRBJ1-5; no clear D gene. Trimming left V 1 base short and J 11 bases short, with 12 bases between. This CDR3 has 13 residues. Germline V CDR1 and CDR2: LGHDT, YNNKEL (reference sequence).

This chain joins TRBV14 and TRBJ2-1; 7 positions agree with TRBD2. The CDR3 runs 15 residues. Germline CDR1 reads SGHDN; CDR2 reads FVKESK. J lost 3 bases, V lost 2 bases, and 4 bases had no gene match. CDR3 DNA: TGTGCCAGCAGCCAACTAGCGGTTCACTACAATGAGCAGTTCTTC. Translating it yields CASSQLAVHYNEQFF.

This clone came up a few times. CDR3 in DNA: TGTGCCAGCAGCCCCTGGGGGGGCAATCAGCCCCAGCATTTT. Translating gives CASSPWGGNQPQHF. The chain recombines TRBV6-6 with TRBJ1-5, with TRBD1 as a possible D gene (5 bases). From germline, CDR1 is MNHNY and CDR2 SVGAGI (reference sequence). Trimming stripped 6 bases from V and 2 bases from J, with 11 bases between. CDR3 length: 14 residues.

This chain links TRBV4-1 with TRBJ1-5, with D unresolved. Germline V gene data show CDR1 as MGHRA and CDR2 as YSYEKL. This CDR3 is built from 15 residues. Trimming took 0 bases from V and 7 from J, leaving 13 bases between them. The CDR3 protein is CASSQEIALRQPQHF. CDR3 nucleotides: TGCGCCAGCAGCCAAGAGATAGCCCTAAGGCAGCCCCAGCATTTT.

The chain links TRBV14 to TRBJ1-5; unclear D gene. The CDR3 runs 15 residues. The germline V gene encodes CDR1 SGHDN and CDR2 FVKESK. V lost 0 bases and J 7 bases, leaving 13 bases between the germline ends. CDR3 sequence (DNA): TGTGCCAGCAGCCAAGATTTGAGGGAAGGGCAGCCCCAGCATTTT. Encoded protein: CASSQDLREGQPQHF.

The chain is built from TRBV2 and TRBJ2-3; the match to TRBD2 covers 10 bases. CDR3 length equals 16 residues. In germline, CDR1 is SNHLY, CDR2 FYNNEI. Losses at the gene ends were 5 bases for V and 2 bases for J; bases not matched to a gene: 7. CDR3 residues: CASSPGLAQFTDTQYF. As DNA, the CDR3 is TGTGCCAGCAGTCCGGGACTAGCGCAGTTCACAGATACGCAGTATTTT.

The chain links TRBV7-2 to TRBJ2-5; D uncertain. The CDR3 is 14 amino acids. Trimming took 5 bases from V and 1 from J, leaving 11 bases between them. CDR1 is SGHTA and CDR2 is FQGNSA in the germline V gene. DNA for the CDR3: TGTGCCAGCAGCCTACCGGTCCTCCAAGAGACCCAGTACTTC. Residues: CASSLPVLQETQYF.

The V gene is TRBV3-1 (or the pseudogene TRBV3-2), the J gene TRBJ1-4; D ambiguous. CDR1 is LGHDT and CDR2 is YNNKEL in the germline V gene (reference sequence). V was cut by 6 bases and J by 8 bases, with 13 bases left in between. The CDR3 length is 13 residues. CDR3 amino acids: CASSSDRREKLFF. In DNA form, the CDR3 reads TGTGCCAGCAGTAGCGACCGGAGGGAAAAACTGTTTTTT.

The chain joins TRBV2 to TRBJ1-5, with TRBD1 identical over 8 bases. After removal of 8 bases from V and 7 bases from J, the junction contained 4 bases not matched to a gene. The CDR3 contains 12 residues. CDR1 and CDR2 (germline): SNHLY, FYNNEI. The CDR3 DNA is TGTGCCAGCGGGTACAGGGGGCAGCCCCAGCATTTT. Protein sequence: CASGYRGQPQHF.

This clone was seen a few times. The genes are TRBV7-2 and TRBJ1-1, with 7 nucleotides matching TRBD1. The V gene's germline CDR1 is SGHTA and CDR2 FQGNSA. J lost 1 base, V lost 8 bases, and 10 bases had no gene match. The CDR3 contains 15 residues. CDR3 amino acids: CASLPGQIPNTEAFF. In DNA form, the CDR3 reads TGTGCCAGCCTACCGGGACAGATACCGAACACTGAAGCTTTCTTT.

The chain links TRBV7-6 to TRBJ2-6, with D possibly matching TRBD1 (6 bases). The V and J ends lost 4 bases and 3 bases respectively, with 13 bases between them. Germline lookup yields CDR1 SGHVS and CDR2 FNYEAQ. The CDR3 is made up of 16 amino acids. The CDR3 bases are TGTGCCAGCAGCTGGGGGCCGGGCTTTGGGGCCAACGTCCTGACTTTC. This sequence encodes CASSWGPGFGANVLTF. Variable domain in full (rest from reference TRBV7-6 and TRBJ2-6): GAGVSQSPRYKVTKRGQDVALRCDPISGHVSLYWYRQALGQGPEFLTYFNYEAQQDKSGLPNDRFSAERPEGSISTLTIQRTEQRDSAMYRCASSWGPGFGANVLTFGAGSRLTVL.